This entry lists 10 T cell receptor beta chains sequenced from one sample in a study of cytomegalovirus exposure and HLA in healthy donors. In the PCR, 60 Vbeta and 13 Jbeta primers were used. Sequencing used immunoSEQ multiplex PCR; TCRdb keeps in-frame clones, though not all of them. The repertoire includes over 75,000 clones, around 73% of them detected once, and about 0.71% sits in the top ten. The specimen sequenced was PBMCs. The receptors here all came from an older woman in good health and CMV-seronegative.

The chain links TRBV15 to TRBJ2-1, with 7 bases aligning to TRBD2. Germline V gene sequence: CDR1 LNHNV, CDR2 YYDKDF (reference sequence). This CDR3 contains 15 residues. V gave up 3 bases and J gave up 9 bases; unmatched junction bases: 11. The CDR3 bases are TGTGCCACCAGCAGGGGAGGGGAGGTAGTGCCTGAGCAGTTCTTC. It is translated as CATSRGGEVVPEQFF.

The chain joins TRBV5-4 to TRBJ1-6; D might be TRBD1 (5 bases). This CDR3 spans 15 amino acids. Germline-derived CDR1 and CDR2 are SGHNT and YYREEE (reference sequence). V lost 4 bases and J lost 5, with 13 bases in between. This CDR3 is CASSVGTGDNSPLHF. The CDR3 bases are TGTGCCAGCAGCGTCGGGACGGGAGATAATTCACCCCTCCACTTT.

The chain has TRBV6-5 and TRBJ1-6, with TRBD1 identical over 9 bases. The CDR3 contains 15 residues. CDR1 is MNHEY and CDR2 is SVGAGI in the germline V gene. The J segment lost 7 bases and the V segment lost 4 bases, leaving 5 bases of the junction unmatched. This CDR3 reads CASSFGQGLNSPLHF. The CDR3 region has the DNA TGTGCCAGCAGTTTCGGACAGGGGTTAAATTCACCCCTCCACTTT.

This chain joins TRBV5-6 and TRBJ2-7, with 9 positions matching TRBD2. The CDR3 sequence is 13 residues long. Unmatched junction bases numbered 5, after V lost 5 bases and J lost 5 bases. The germline V gene encodes CDR1 SGHDT and CDR2 YYEEEE. Here the CDR3 DNA reads TGTGCCAGCAGTGGTAGCGGGAGCGACGAGCAGTACTTC. This gives the protein CASSGSGSDEQYF.

The rearrangement joins TRBV9 to TRBJ2-1; 8 bases align to TRBD2. Germline V gene sequence: CDR1 SGDLS, CDR2 YYNGEE. The length of the CDR3 is 14 residues. Germline trimming cut 5 bases from V and 6 bases from J; bases unmatched to any gene: 7. Here the CDR3 reads CASSSGNLGNEQFF. The CDR3 DNA sequence: TGTGCCAGCAGTAGCGGGAACCTCGGCAATGAGCAGTTCTTC.

The rearrangement links TRBV14 to TRBJ1-5; no clear D. Germline V lookup: CDR1 SGHDN, CDR2 FVKESK. The CDR3 is 15 amino acids. V lost 0 bases to trimming and J lost 1 base, with 7 bases between them. CDR3 DNA: TGTGCCAGCAGCCAAGACGGCAGGAGCAATCAGCCCCAGCATTTT. This gives the protein CASSQDGRSNQPQHF.

The V and J genes are TRBV15 and TRBJ2-2, with TRBD1 matching over 7 bases. Trimming cost V 4 bases and J 2 bases; bases outside gene matches: 4. The length of the CDR3 is 15 residues. Germline-derived CDR1 and CDR2 are LNHNV and YYDKDF (reference sequence). The chain's CDR3 is CATSIDRANTGELFF. The CDR3, as DNA: TGTGCCACCAGCATCGACAGGGCCAACACCGGGGAGCTGTTTTTT.

Notes on this clone: At one boundary the junction diverges from the germline segment, which might be a read error. The chain recombines TRBV29-1 with TRBJ2-2; 7 nucleotides line up with TRBD1. The CDR3 has 13 residues. CDR1 and CDR2 from the germline V gene are SQVTM and ANQGSEA. The DNA for the CDR3 is TGCAGCGTTGTGGGACAGAACGCCGGGGAGCTGTTTTTT. Its translation: CSVVGQNAGELFF.

The V gene is TRBV7-2, the J gene TRBJ2-7; possibly TRBD1 for D (6 bases). The CDR3 length is 16 residues. Deletions cut 5 bases from V and 7 bases from J, with 24 bases between. Germline CDR1 is SGHTA and CDR2 is FQGNSA. CDR3 sequence reads: CASSTSSGTLLGEQYF. CDR3 coding DNA: TGTGCCAGCAGCACCTCGTCCGGGACACTCCTCGGGGAGCAGTACTTC.

J is TRBJ2-2 and V is TRBV14, with D tentatively TRBD2 (5 bases). Trimming stripped 1 base from V and 0 bases from J, with 12 bases between. Germline CDR1 is SGHDN and CDR2 is FVKESK. This CDR3 has 17 residues. The CDR3 DNA reads as TGTGCCAGCAGCCAAGGGAGGTGGAGCGCGAACACCGGGGAGCTGTTTTTT. Translation gives CASSQGRWSANTGELFF.